This T cell receptor beta chain was found in a study of CD8+CD57+ T cells in acquired aplastic anemia. For sequencing, patients were chosen who had shown expansion of CD8+CD57+ cells by flow cytometry. Trimming left V 5 bases short and J 9 bases short, with 11 bases between. CDR3 length: 12 amino acids. Germline V lookup: CDR1 MRHNA, CDR2 SNTAGT. TCR beta VDJ and CDR3 were profiled, and genomic DNA was the template. Using its own MiXCR run on the reads, TCRdb lists one record per CDR3 protein. The profile covers 250,000 to 300,000 distinct CDR3 sequences, with approximately 57% appearing a single time and approximately 1.2% taken by the ten largest. Study results and limitations: Patients and controls shared 25 to 30 CD8+ CDR3 sequences, which appeared highly expressed in patients and within their immunodominant clones.

In regard to this clonotype: The antigen is not known.

This clonotype originated in a human donor with aplastic anemia. The V gene is TRBV6-4, the J gene TRBJ1-5; D is uncertain. Material: sorted CD4+, CD8+, or CD8+CD57+ T cells (not recorded which) from PBMCs. The CDR3 sequence is CASSPGRWPQHF. The CDR3 coding sequence is TGTGCCAGCAGTCCCGGTCGTTGGCCCCAGCATTTT.